This is a list of T cell receptor beta chains from one sample in a study of regulatory T cells in long-lasting Graves disease. TCRdb fed the multiplex PCR reads into MiXCR, producing one record per CDR3 protein. The sample includes 250,000 to 300,000 distinct CDR3 sequences, 20% to 25% of them seen just once. This specimen was peripheral blood mononuclear cells (PBMCs), taken when the disease was refractory, from a patient treated with antithyroid drugs. The receptor set was obtained from a female donor with Graves disease. CDR3s include the opening cysteine and the closing phenylalanine or tryptophan. Each record gives: J gene, clone size, V gene, D gene, CDR3 protein, CDR3 DNA. D genes are given only for firm matches. For some rows the clone size is stated as once, few or many, or as a class when expanded; others skip it.

TRBJ2-7 | many | TRBV27 | TRBD1 | CASSLGTDYEQYF | TGTGCCAGCAGCTTAGGGACAGACTACGAGCAGTACTTC
TRBJ1-1 | many | TRBV28 | TRBD1 | CASSSLGQGANPNTEAFF | TGTGCCAGCAGTTCCTTAGGACAGGGGGCTAATCCCAACACTGAAGCTTTCTTT
TRBJ1-4 | many | TRBV12-3/TRBV12-4 | TRBD1 | CASSATGAREKLFF | TGTGCCAGCAGTGCGACAGGGGCGAGGGAAAAACTGTTTTTT
TRBJ1-6 | many | TRBV28 | - | CASSWGSYNSPLHF | TGTGCCAGCAGTTGGGGGTCCTATAATTCACCCCTCCACTTT
TRBJ2-7 | few | TRBV6-5 | TRBD2 | CASSSLAGVQEQYF | TGTGCCAGCAGTTCACTAGCGGGAGTGCAAGAGCAGTACTTC
TRBJ2-7 | - | TRBV2 | TRBD2 | CASSRSYSIAGGSSYEQYF | TGTGCCAGCAGCCGTAGCTACTCGATAGCGGGAGGCAGCTCCTACGAGCAGTACTTC
TRBJ1-5 | - | TRBV20-1 | TRBD1 | CSGRQGGNQPQHF | TGCAGTGGAAGACAGGGAGGCAATCAGCCCCAGCATTTT
TRBJ1-1 | many | TRBV20-1 | TRBD1 | CSATRQGSPGTEAFF | TGCAGTGCTACGCGACAGGGGTCCCCGGGTACTGAAGCTTTCTTT
TRBJ2-2 | many | TRBV12-5 | - | CASGLIGGRSNTGELFF | TGTGCTAGTGGTTTAATAGGGGGACGGTCGAACACCGGGGAGCTGTTTTTT
TRBJ1-1 | - | TRBV29-1 | TRBD1 | CSVEDLTGGAFF | TGCAGCGTTGAAGACCTTACAGGGGGCGCTTTCTTT
TRBJ1-5 | many | TRBV28 | TRBD1 | CASTSSGQGYQPQHF | TGTGCCAGCACCTCATCGGGACAGGGTTATCAGCCCCAGCATTTT
TRBJ1-2 | - | TRBV6-1 | - | CASGDEPNYGYTF | TGTGCCAGCGGTGACGAACCCAATTATGGCTACACCTTC
TRBJ2-5 | - | TRBV5-1 | - | CASMREVQETQYF | TGCGCCAGCATGCGGGAAGTCCAAGAGACCCAGTACTTC
TRBJ1-2 | few | TRBV19 | TRBD1 | CASSSQGAVANGYTF | TGTGCCAGTAGTTCCCAGGGGGCGGTCGCGAATGGCTACACCTTC
TRBJ1-3 | many | TRBV3-1 | - | CASSQEGGNTIYF | TGTGCCAGCAGCCAAGAGGGAGGAAACACCATATATTTT
TRBJ1-2 | many | TRBV29-1 | - | CSVVPPGHANYGYTF | TGCAGCGTTGTACCCCCGGGACATGCTAACTATGGCTACACCTTC
TRBJ1-1 | many | TRBV11-2 | - | CASSFTGKAEAFF | TGTGCCAGCAGCTTCACAGGGAAGGCTGAAGCTTTCTTT
TRBJ1-6 | many | TRBV2 | - | CASSEGAGRRSPLHF | TGTGCCAGCAGTGAAGGGGCAGGGAGGCGATCACCCCTCCACTTT
TRBJ1-1 | many | TRBV6-1 | - | CASIGRRNTEAFF | TGTGCCAGCATCGGGCGTAGGAACACTGAAGCTTTCTTT
TRBJ2-6 | few | TRBV5-1 | - | CASSLEEGLAGANVLTF | TGCGCCAGCAGCTTGGAAGAGGGCTTGGCTGGGGCCAACGTCCTGACTTTC
TRBJ1-5 | few | TRBV28 | - | CASSTRQVGNQPQHF | TGTGCCAGCAGTACAAGACAGGTTGGAAATCAGCCCCAGCATTTT
TRBJ1-1 | - | TRBV30 | - | CAWKKVGRSLNTEAFF | TGTGCCTGGAAGAAGGTTGGTAGGTCTTTGAACACTGAAGCTTTCTTT
TRBJ2-2 | - | TRBV11-2 | - | CASSPPGAGELFF | TGTGCCAGCAGCCCCCCTGGAGCCGGGGAGCTGTTTTTT
TRBJ1-5 | - | TRBV3-2 | - | CASSLQGGDWAIYSNQPQHF | TGTGCCAGCAGCCTCCAAGGGGGAGATTGGGCTATATATAGCAATCAGCCCCAGCATTTT
TRBJ2-2 | few | TRBV11-1 | - | CASSLRGSPNTGELFF | TGTGCCAGCAGCTTACGGGGAAGCCCCAACACCGGGGAGCTGTTTTTT
TRBJ2-5 | few | TRBV20-1 | - | CSARDLGAGGLETQYF | TGCAGTGCTAGAGATTTGGGGGCAGGGGGGTTGGAGACCCAGTACTTC
TRBJ2-7 | many | TRBV28 | - | CAVKGSSYEQYF | TGTGCCGTCAAAGGCAGCTCCTACGAGCAGTACTTC
TRBJ1-4 | - | TRBV18 | - | CASSPASLVGEKLFF | TGTGCCAGCTCACCCGCCAGCCTCGTAGGGGAAAAACTGTTTTTT
TRBJ1-2 | - | TRBV7-2 | - | CASSLDITTYGYTF | TGTGCCAGCAGCTTAGACATAACGACCTATGGCTACACCTTC
TRBJ1-5 | many | TRBV5-1 | TRBD1 | CASSLEGTGTQPQHF | TGCGCCAGCAGCTTGGAGGGGACAGGGACTCAGCCCCAGCATTTT
TRBJ2-7 | - | TRBV27 | TRBD2 | CASSLLGLANSYEQYF | TGTGCCAGCAGTTTATTGGGACTAGCGAACTCCTACGAGCAGTACTTC
TRBJ2-7 | - | TRBV2 | TRBD2 | CASKASGRGEQYF | TGTGCCAGCAAGGCTAGCGGGAGGGGAGAGCAGTACTTC
TRBJ1-1 | few | TRBV7-2 | - | CASSLVGRDTEAFF | TGTGCCAGCAGCTTAGTAGGGAGGGACACTGAAGCTTTCTTT
TRBJ2-5 | many | TRBV28 | TRBD2 | CASSPLAGGPTQETQYF | TGTGCCAGCAGTCCTTTAGCGGGAGGCCCTACGCAAGAGACCCAGTACTTC
TRBJ2-6 | many | TRBV3-1 | - | CASSQVMDGGANVLTF | TGTGCCAGCAGCCAAGTTATGGATGGCGGGGCCAACGTCCTGACTTTC
TRBJ2-2 | once | TRBV27 | - | CAGRHENTGELFF | TGTGCCGGCAGACACGAAAACACCGGGGAGCTGTTTTTT
TRBJ1-2 | many | TRBV30 | - | CAWSSDRRGYTF | TGTGCCTGGAGTTCGGACCGTCGGGGCTACACCTTC
TRBJ1-2 | many | TRBV28 | TRBD1 | CASSFPRQGDYGYTF | TGTGCCAGCAGTTTCCCACGACAGGGAGACTATGGCTACACCTTC